The clone carrying this T cell receptor (beta chain) was picked up a small number of times. As yet, its antigen is unknown. This PCR relied on a set of 60 Vbeta primers and 13 Jbeta primers. Profiling relied on immunoSEQ multiplex PCR, and the TCRdb table lists in-frame clones only, not all of them. The data show 100,000 or so clones, 12% to 15% seen once. The sample originates from a study of cytomegalovirus exposure and HLA in healthy donors. The CDR3 covers 14 residues. The J segment lost 8 bases and the V segment lost 5 bases, leaving 6 bases of the junction unmatched. Germline V CDR1 and CDR2: LNHDA, SQIVND (reference sequence). Study outcomes and limitations: Because they were indistinguishable, some V segments, including TRBV6-2 and TRBV6-3, were excluded. A missense variant in DCLRE1C was later tied to TCR beta V- and J-gene trimming. Earlier findings revealed that most TCR beta V segments proved productive either about 87% or about 30% of the time. The likely explanation for a cluster of highly shared sequence variants was sequencing artifact.

This clonotype originated in a female donor in good health and CMV-seronegative. Sequencing used PBMCs. The V call is TRBV19, the J call TRBJ2-1; 10 bases agree with TRBD2. This chain's CDR3 is CASSLLAGADEQFF. The DNA for the CDR3 is TGTGCCAGTAGTCTTCTAGCGGGAGCCGATGAGCAGTTCTTC.